This paragraph covers one T cell receptor beta chain sequence. What it binds is not known. Measured with immunoSEQ multiplex PCR; TCRdb has only the in-frame clones, and not every one. The table includes roughly 100,000 clones, 80% to 95% detected once. These data belong to a study of siplizumab effects on memory and regulatory T cells. Regarding the study as a whole: Phenotypic classification as naive or memory proved unattainable for roughly 75-96% of proliferating CD4+ or CD8+ clones. Siplizumab conditions gave an average of about 70% Treg-derived mappable alloreactive CD4+ clones, versus 25% to 30% for controls.

Sequenced input: CD4+ T cells sorted from blood. This sequence was found in a human donor in good health.

CDR3 region: CASSLWGRGTSGANVLTF. In nucleotides, the CDR3 is TGTGCCAGCAGTTTATGGGGGCGGGGTACTTCTGGGGCCAACGTCCTGACTTTC. The rearrangement links TRBV28 to TRBJ2-6, with a possible D match to TRBD2 (6 bases). The germline CDR1 and CDR2 sequences are MDHEN and SYDVKM. The ends were cut back, 0 bases at V and 1 base at J, with 13 bases in the middle. This CDR3 contains 18 residues.